This entry features one TCR beta chain sequence. Its antigen remains unidentified. No much larger clone is present one base from it, and per-base qualities are unavailable. Ficoll-Paque density gradient centrifugation was the method used to isolate PBMCs. CDR1 and CDR2 were assigned from the germline V gene (reference sequence) as SEHNR and FQNEAQ. Trimming takes 7 bases from V and 7 bases from J, and the germline ends sit 16 bases apart. Including cysteine and phenylalanine, the CDR3 has 14 amino acids. The CDR3 DNA has 42 bases and is translated from base 1. The data originate from a study of T-cell memory formation after mild COVID-19 (dated by TCRdb to about 2021). About the full investigation: Most TCR sequence clusters were specific to one of the two donors. T-cell clones expanding and contracting after mild COVID-19 in a couple of donors were tracked by longitudinal TCRalpha and TCRbeta repertoire sequencing. The cohort was made up of two young adult volunteers, one female and one male, who were previously healthy.

The sequencer listed for this sample is Illumina NovaSeq 6000. TCRalpha and TCRbeta cDNA libraries were built by 5'RACE with constant-segment primers, adding sample barcodes and unique molecular identifiers. RNA was extracted from every sample with Trizol reagent. Amplification of the libraries took two PCR steps, and the second step added a second sample barcode plus Illumina TruSeq adapters. Sequencing of the libraries was done on an Illumina NovaSeq, producing 2 x 150 bp paired-end reads. The paper's data handling went like this. With migec v1.2.7, reads were demultiplexed and then collapsed into UMI-guided consensus sequences. Using mixcr v2.1.11, the UMI consensuses were aligned to TRA and TRB V and J templates and assembled into clonotypes. A clonotype was counted as expanded or contracted only if both edgeR and NoisET called the change significant, with noise models trained on biological replicates. For edgeR calls, a false discovery rate-adjusted p below 0.01 and a log2 fold-change threshold of 1 were applied. As an exploratory analysis of dynamics, PCA with hierarchical clustering was applied to max-normalized trajectories of the 1000 most abundant clonotypes. Separately sequenced CD4+ and CD8+ repertoires were used to assign the CD4 or CD8 phenotype of responding clones. TCRdb reworked the public reads: Q25 trimming with fastp, MiXCR clone assembly, productive beta chains retained. Merged by CDR3 protein, the rows form single entries marked with the most common genes and DNA. TCRdb, not the original authors, processed these V and J calls. This sample lists some 300,000 distinct CDR3 sequences; 15% to 20% were detected once. The top ten hold around 21% of the sample.

The investigation overall reported the following: Clones that contracted from day 15 to 85 showed balanced CD4/CD8 phenotypes, whereas a second wave of clones that expanded from day 15 to 37 leaned towards CD4+. SARS-CoV-2 specificity of the second-wave clones peaking on day 37 was not confirmed. Some responding clones were found in pre-infection memory, which suggests that pre-existing cross-reactive memory T cells took part in the SARS-CoV-2 response. Only two mild cases were covered by the study, and larger cohorts that include severe cases with pre-infection samples were considered necessary. Contracting CD4+ clones were found mainly in CM and EM memory subsets, while CD8+ clones were enriched in EMRA.

In this chain, TRBV7-9 is recombined with TRBJ1-4; TRBD1 might be the D gene, on 6 matching bases. The clonotype originates from a man between 18 and 35 years old who had mild COVID-19 (a few samples of this study predate the infection). The sample titles of this study are shuffled in the database, so cell type and time point are left out; the donor was told from shared clones. Sequences were obtained from PBMCs or a T cell subset sorted from them (not recorded which). The DNA sequence is TGTGCCAGCAACGATCAGGGGCTGGGTGAAAAACTGTTTTTT. This gives the protein CASNDQGLGEKLFF.